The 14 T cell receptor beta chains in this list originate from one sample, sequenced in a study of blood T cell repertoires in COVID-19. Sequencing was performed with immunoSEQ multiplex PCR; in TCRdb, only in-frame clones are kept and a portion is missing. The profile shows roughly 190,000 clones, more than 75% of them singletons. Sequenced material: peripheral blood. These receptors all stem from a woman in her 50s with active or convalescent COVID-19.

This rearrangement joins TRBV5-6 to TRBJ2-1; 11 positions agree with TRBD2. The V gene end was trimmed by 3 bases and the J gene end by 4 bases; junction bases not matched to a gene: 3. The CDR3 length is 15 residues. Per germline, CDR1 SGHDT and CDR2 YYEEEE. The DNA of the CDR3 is TGTGCCAGCAGCTCGGGGACTAGCGGTTACAATGAGCAGTTCTTC. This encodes CASSSGTSGYNEQFF.

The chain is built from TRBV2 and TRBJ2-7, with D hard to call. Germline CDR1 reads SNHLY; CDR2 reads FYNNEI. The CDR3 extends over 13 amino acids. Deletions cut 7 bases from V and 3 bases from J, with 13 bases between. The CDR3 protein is CASTVTPNYEQYF. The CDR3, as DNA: TGTGCCAGCACGGTCACCCCTAACTACGAGCAGTACTTC.

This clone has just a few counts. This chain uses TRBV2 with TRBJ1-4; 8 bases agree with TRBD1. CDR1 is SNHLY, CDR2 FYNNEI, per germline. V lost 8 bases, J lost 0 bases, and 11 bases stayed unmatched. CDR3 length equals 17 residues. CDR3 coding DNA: TGTGCCAGCGGGGGACAGGCTAAGGCTTCAACTAATGAAAAACTGTTTTTT. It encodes CASGGQAKASTNEKLFF. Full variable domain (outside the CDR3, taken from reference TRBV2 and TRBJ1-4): EPEVTQTPSHQVTQMGQEVILRCVPISNHLYFYWYRQILGQKVEFLVSFYNNEISEKSEIFDDQFSVERPDGSNFTLKIRSTKLEDSAMYFCASGGQAKASTNEKLFFGSGTQLSVL.

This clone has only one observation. CDR3 nucleotides: TGTGCCAGCAGCTTGGACAGTAGCAATCAGCCCCAGCATTTT. Protein: CASSLDSSNQPQHF. The chain employs TRBV7-2 and TRBJ1-5, with a weak D call TRBD1 (6 bases). CDR3 length: 14 amino acids. The V end was cut by 3 bases, the J end by 0 bases, with 6 bases between. Germline lookup yields CDR1 SGHTA and CDR2 FQGNSA.

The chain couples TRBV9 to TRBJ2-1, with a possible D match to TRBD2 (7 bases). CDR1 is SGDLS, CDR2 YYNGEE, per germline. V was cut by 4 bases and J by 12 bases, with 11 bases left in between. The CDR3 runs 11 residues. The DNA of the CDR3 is TGTGCCAGCAGCCCGGGGGGCGGGCAGTTCTTC. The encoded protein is CASSPGGGQFF.

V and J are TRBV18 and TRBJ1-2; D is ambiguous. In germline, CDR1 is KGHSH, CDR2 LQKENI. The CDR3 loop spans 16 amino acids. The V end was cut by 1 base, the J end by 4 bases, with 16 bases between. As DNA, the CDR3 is TGTGCCAGCTCACCACAGAAGGGAGGGAACTCCTATGGCTACACCTTC. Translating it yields CASSPQKGGNSYGYTF. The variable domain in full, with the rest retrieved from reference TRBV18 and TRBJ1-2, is NAGVMQNPRHLVRRRGQEARLRCSPMKGHSHVYWYRQLPEEGLKFMVYLQKENIIDESGMPKERFSAEFPKEGPSILRIQQVVRGDSAAYFCASSPQKGGNSYGYTFGSGTRLTVV.

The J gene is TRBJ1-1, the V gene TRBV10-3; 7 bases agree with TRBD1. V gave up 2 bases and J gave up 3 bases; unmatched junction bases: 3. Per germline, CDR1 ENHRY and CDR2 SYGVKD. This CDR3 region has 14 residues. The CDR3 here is CAISERQGDTEAFF. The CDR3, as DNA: TGTGCCATCAGTGAGAGACAGGGAGACACTGAAGCTTTCTTT.

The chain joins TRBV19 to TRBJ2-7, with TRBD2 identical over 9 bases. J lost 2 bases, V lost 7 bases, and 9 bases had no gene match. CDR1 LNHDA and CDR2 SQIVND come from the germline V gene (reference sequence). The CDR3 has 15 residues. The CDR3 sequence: CASKDSGSSTYEQYF. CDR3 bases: TGTGCCAGTAAGGATAGCGGGAGTTCAACCTACGAGCAGTACTTC.

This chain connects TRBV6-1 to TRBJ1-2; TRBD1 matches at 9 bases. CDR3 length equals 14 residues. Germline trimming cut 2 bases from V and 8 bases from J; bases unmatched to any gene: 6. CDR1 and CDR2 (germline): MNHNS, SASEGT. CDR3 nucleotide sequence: TGTGCCAGCAGTGAATCAGGGACAGGGCTCGGCTACACCTTC. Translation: CASSESGTGLGYTF.

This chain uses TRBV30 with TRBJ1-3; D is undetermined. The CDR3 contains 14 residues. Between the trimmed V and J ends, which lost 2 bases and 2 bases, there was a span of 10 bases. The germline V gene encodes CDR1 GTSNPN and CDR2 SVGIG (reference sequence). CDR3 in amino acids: CAWSSTVAGNTIYF. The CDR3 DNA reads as TGTGCCTGGAGTAGCACAGTGGCTGGAAACACCATATATTTT.

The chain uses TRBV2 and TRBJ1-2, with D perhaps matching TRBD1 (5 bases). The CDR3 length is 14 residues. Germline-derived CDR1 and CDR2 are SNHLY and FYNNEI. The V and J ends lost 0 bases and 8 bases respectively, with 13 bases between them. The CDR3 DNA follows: TGTGCCAGCAGTGAAGCGTTGGTGGGGGGAGGCTACACCTTC. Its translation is CASSEALVGGGYTF.

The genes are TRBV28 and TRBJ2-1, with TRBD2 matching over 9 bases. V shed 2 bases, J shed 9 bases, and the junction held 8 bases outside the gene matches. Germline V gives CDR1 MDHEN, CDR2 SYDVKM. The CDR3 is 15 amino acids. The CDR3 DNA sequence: TGTGCCAGCAGTTTAGCGGGGGGGCGGAATAGTGAGCAGTTCTTC. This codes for CASSLAGGRNSEQFF.

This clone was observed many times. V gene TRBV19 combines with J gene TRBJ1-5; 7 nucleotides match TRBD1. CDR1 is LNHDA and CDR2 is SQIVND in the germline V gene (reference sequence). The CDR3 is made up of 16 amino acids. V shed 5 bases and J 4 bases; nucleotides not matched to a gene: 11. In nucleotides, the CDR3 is TGTGCCAGTAGTGGGTTTCGGACAGGCCCAAATCAGCCCCAGCATTTT. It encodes CASSGFRTGPNQPQHF.

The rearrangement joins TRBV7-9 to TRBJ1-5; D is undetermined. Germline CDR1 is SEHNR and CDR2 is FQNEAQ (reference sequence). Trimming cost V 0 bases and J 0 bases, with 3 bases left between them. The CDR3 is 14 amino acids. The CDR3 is CASSLANSNQPQHF. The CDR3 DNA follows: TGTGCCAGCAGCTTAGCTAATAGCAATCAGCCCCAGCATTTT.